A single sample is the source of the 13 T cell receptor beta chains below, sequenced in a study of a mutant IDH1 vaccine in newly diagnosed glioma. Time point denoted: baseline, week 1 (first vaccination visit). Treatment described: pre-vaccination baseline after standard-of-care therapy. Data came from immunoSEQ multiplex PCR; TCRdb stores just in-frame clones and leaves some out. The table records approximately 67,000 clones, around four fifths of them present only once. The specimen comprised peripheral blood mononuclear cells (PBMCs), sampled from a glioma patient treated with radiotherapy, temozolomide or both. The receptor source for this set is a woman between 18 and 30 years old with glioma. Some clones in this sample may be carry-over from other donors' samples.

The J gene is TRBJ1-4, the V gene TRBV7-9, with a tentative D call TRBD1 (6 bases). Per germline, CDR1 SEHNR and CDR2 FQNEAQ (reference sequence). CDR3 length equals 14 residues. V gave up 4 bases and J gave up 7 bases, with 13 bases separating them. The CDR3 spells CASSWDIVSEKLFF. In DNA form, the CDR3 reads TGTGCCAGCAGCTGGGACATAGTGAGTGAAAAACTGTTTTTT.

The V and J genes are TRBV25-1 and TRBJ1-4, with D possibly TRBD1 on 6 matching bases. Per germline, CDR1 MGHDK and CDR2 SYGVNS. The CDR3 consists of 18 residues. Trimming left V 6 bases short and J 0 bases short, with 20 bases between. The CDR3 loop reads CASSRGQWVGATNEKLFF. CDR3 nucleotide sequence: TGTGCCAGCAGCAGAGGACAGTGGGTGGGTGCAACTAATGAAAAACTGTTTTTT.

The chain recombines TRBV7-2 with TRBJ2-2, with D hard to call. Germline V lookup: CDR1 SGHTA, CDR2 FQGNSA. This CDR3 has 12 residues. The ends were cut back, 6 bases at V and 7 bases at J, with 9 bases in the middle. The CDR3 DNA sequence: TGTGCCAGCAGTTCCGGGCTCGGGGAGCTGTTTTTT. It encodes CASSSGLGELFF.

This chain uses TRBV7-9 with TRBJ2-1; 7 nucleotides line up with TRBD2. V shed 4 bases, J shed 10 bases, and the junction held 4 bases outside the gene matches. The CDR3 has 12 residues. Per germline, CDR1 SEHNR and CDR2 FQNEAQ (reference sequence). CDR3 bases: TGTGCCAGCAGCTCCACTAGCGAGGAGCAGTTCTTC. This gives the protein CASSSTSEEQFF.

CDR3 nucleotide sequence: TGTGCCAGCAGTTACTCACCAGCGGCCTCCTACGAGCAGTACTTC. This translates into CASSYSPAASYEQYF. The gene calls are TRBV6-5 and TRBJ2-7; weak D call: TRBD2 (5 bases). CDR1 and CDR2 (germline): MNHEY, SVGAGI. The V end was cut by 0 bases, the J end by 0 bases, with 9 bases between. This CDR3 has 15 amino acids.

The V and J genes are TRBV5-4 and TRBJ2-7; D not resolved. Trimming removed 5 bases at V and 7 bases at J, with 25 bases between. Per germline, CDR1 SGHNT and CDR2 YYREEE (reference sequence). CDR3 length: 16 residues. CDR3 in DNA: TGTGCCAGCAGTTCTCTTCCGGGTGACACCACTGAGGAGCAGTACTTC. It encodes CASSSLPGDTTEEQYF.

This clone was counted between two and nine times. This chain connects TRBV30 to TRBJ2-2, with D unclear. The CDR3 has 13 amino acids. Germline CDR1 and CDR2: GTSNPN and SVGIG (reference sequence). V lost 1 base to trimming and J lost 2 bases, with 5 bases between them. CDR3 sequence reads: CAWSELNTGELFF. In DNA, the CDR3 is TGTGCCTGGAGTGAACTAAACACCGGGGAGCTGTTTTTT.

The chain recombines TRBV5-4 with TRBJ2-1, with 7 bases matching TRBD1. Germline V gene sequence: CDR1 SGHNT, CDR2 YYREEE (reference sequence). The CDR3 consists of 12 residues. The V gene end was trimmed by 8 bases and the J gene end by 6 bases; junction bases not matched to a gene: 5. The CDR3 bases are TGTGCCAGTGGACAGGACCGCAATGAGCAGTTCTTC. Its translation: CASGQDRNEQFF.

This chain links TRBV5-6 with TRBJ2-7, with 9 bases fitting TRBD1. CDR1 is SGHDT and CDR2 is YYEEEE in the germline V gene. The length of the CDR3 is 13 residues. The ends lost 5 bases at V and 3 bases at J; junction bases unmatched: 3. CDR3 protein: CASRETGGYEQYF. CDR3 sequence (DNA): TGTGCCAGCAGGGAGACAGGGGGCTACGAGCAGTACTTC.

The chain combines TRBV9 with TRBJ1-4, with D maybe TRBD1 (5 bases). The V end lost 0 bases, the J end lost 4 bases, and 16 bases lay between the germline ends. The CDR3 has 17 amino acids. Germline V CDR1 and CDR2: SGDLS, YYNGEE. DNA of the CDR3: TGTGCCAGCAGCGTAGATGGCCGGGGAGGACATAATGAAAAACTGTTTTTT. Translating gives CASSVDGRGGHNEKLFF.

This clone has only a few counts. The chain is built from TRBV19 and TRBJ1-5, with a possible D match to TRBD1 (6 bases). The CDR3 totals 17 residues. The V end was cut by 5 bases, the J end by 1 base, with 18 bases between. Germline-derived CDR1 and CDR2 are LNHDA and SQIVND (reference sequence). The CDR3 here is CASSLRGVGKSNQPQHF. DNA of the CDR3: TGTGCCAGTAGTTTAAGGGGGGTAGGGAAGAGCAATCAGCCCCAGCATTTT.

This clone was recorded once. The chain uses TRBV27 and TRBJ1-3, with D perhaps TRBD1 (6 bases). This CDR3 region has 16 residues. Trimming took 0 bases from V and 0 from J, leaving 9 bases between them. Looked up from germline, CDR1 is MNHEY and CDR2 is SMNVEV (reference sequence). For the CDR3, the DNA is TGTGCCAGCAGTTTATCCCGACAGGTCTCTGGAAACACCATATATTTT. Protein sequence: CASSLSRQVSGNTIYF.

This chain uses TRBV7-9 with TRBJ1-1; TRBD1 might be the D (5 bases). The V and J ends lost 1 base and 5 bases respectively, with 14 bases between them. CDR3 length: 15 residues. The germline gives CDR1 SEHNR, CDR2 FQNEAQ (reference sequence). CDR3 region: CASSLGDPRGTEAFF. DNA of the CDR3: TGTGCCAGCAGCTTAGGGGACCCCCGAGGGACTGAAGCTTTCTTT.